The source of this T cell receptor (beta chain) is a study of cytomegalovirus exposure and HLA in healthy donors. On this clone: The antigen is undetermined.

Germline trimming cut 5 bases from V and 0 bases from J; bases unmatched to any gene: 14. The germline V gene has CDR1 SGHAT and CDR2 FQNNGV. This CDR3 spans 19 amino acids. Study-wide results and caveats: In vitro checks showed that a few CMV-associated chains really do target CMV antigens.

Libraries were prepared by immunoSEQ multiplex PCR; TCRdb keeps only in-frame clonotypes and omits some of them. The data show 100,000 to 150,000 clones, 89% seen once. The receptor was derived from a woman aged 18-29 years in good health and CMV-seronegative. Sequencing was performed on PBMCs. V is TRBV11-2 and J is TRBJ1-5; 9 bases align to TRBD1. The CDR3 sequence is CASSPNWRTGDLSNQPQHF. CDR3 sequence (DNA): TGTGCCAGCAGCCCAAATTGGAGGACAGGGGACCTTAGCAATCAGCCCCAGCATTTT. The full variable domain, rest sourced from reference TRBV11-2 and TRBJ1-5, is EAGVAQSPRYKIIEKRQSVAFWCNPISGHATLYWYQQILGQGPKLLIQFQNNGVVDDSQLPKDRFSAERLKGVDSTLKIQPAKLEDSAVYLCASSPNWRTGDLSNQPQHFGDGTRLSIL.